What follows are 10 T cell receptor beta chains derived from one specimen sequenced in a study of T cell responses to AZD1222 COVID-19 vaccine. Assay: immunoSEQ multiplex PCR; the TCRdb copy retains only in-frame clones and omits some. The sample records approximately 140,000 clones, about 93% being singletons. This specimen was peripheral blood, taken on day 0 of MenACWY control vaccination. These receptors were obtained from an adult in good health.

This chain links TRBV9 with TRBJ2-3; D possibly corresponds to TRBD1 (5 bases). CDR3 length equals 16 residues. V dropped 4 bases and J dropped 5 bases, with 20 bases sitting between them. Germline V CDR1 and CDR2: SGDLS, YYNGEE. For the CDR3, the DNA is TGTGCCAGCAGCCCCCCAGGGATGTCCAGGCGAGATACGCAGTATTTT. It yields the protein CASSPPGMSRRDTQYF.

The chain recombines TRBV19 with TRBJ1-1; the D is unclear. The V gene lost 2 bases and the J gene lost 1 base, with 8 bases spanning the gap. In germline, CDR1 is LNHDA, CDR2 SQIVND (reference sequence). The CDR3 runs to 14 residues. The chain's CDR3 is CASSIKSGNTEAFF. CDR3 coding DNA: TGTGCCAGTAGTATAAAGTCAGGGAACACTGAAGCTTTCTTT.

The chain has TRBV5-1 and TRBJ1-4, with D tentatively TRBD1 (5 bases). Germline assignment: CDR1 SGHRS and CDR2 YFSETQ. V gave up 4 bases and J gave up 5 bases, with 12 bases separating them. The CDR3 runs 14 residues. The chain's CDR3 is CASSPGAVNEKLFF. CDR3 bases: TGCGCCAGCAGCCCCGGGGCAGTCAATGAAAAACTGTTTTTT.

The chain is built from TRBV7-9 and TRBJ2-3; 7 nucleotides match TRBD2. Per the germline V gene, CDR1 is SEHNR and CDR2 is FQNEAQ (reference sequence). The V gene end was trimmed by 3 bases and the J gene end by 0 bases; junction bases not matched to a gene: 9. The CDR3 sequence is 17 residues long. CDR3 sequence (DNA): TGTGCCAGCAGCTTTGGTTCGCGGGGGAAAAGCACAGATACGCAGTATTTT. This translates into CASSFGSRGKSTDTQYF. Full variable domain (remainder filled in from reference TRBV7-9 and TRBJ2-3): DTGVSQNPRHKITKRGQNVTFRCDPISEHNRLYWYRQTLGQGPEFLTYFQNEAQLEKSRLLSDRFSAERPKGSFSTLEIQRTEQGDSAMYLCASSFGSRGKSTDTQYFGPGTRLTVL.

V usage is TRBV6-5 and J usage is TRBJ1-5, with D possibly being TRBD1 (6 bases). V gave up 4 bases and J gave up 2 bases, with 12 bases separating them. CDR1 and CDR2 (germline): MNHEY, SVGAGI. This CDR3 has 15 residues. The CDR3 here is CASSSFRGGNQPQHF. The CDR3, as DNA: TGTGCCAGCAGTTCCTTCAGGGGTGGCAATCAGCCCCAGCATTTT.

This chain joins TRBV24-1 and TRBJ2-1; no clear D. Germline CDR1 KGHDR, CDR2 SFDVKD. V lost 4 bases, J lost 9 bases, and 12 bases lay in between. This CDR3 is 13 amino acids long. The chain's CDR3 is CATSEGARGEQFF. In DNA, the CDR3 is TGTGCCACCAGTGAAGGCGCCCGAGGTGAGCAGTTCTTC.

The rearrangement joins TRBV6-5 to TRBJ1-1; perhaps TRBD1 as D (5 bases). Germline V gene lookup returns CDR1 MNHEY and CDR2 SVGAGI. V was pared by 8 bases and J by 0 bases, with 13 bases between. The length of the CDR3 is 14 residues. CDR3 in DNA: TGTGCCAGCTCCCTGACAGTGATGAACACTGAAGCTTTCTTT. Encoded protein: CASSLTVMNTEAFF.

The chain couples TRBV19 to TRBJ1-2; 9 nucleotides align to TRBD1. Trimming cost V 2 bases and J 1 base; bases outside gene matches: 5. The CDR3 covers 16 residues. Germline V CDR1 and CDR2: LNHDA, SQIVND (reference sequence). CDR3 in amino acids: CASSIPGTGNNYGYTF. Written as DNA, the CDR3 is TGTGCCAGTAGTATACCGGGGACAGGGAATAACTATGGCTACACCTTC.

The rearrangement joins TRBV6-5 to TRBJ2-5; D is perhaps TRBD1 (6 bases). V gave up 1 base and J gave up 5 bases, with 11 bases separating them. The CDR3 length is 14 residues. CDR1 and CDR2 from the germline V gene are MNHEY and SVGAGI. Here the CDR3 reads CASSYLPQGETQYF. DNA of the CDR3: TGTGCCAGCAGTTACTTGCCCCAGGGGGAGACCCAGTACTTC.

The CDR3 DNA reads TGTGCCATCAGTGGACTAGCGGGATCAGGCGAGCAGTACTTC. Protein product: CAISGLAGSGEQYF. V usage is TRBV10-3 and J usage is TRBJ2-7; 11 bases are shared with TRBD2. With 4 bases clipped from V and 6 bases from J, the junction kept 5 bases outside the gene matches. The CDR3 covers 14 residues. The germline V gene encodes CDR1 ENHRY and CDR2 SYGVKD.